The 5 T cell receptor beta chains given below trace back to one sample, sequenced in a study of OX40 agonist ivuxolimab in advanced cancers. The method was immunoSEQ multiplex PCR; TCRdb's version includes in-frame clones alone and lacks a portion of them. The table includes about 47,000 clones, 80% to 90% detected once. Sequencing used CD4+ or CD8+ T cells sorted from blood, obtained in a trial of the OX40 agonist ivuxolimab. The receptors derive from an adult with an advanced solid tumor such as melanoma, head and neck, liver or kidney cancer.

The rearrangement links TRBV29-1 to TRBJ1-2; unclear D gene. CDR3 length: 13 residues. Trimming pared 3 bases from V and 7 bases from J, leaving 15 bases between. CDR1 and CDR2 (germline): SQVTM, ANQGSEA. CDR3 sequence (DNA): TGCAGCGTTGACCCCGAACAGCGGCCTGGCTACACCTTC. Amino acids: CSVDPEQRPGYTF.

V is TRBV7-9 and J is TRBJ1-2; TRBD1 might be the D (6 bases). The CDR3 extends over 14 amino acids. Germline V lookup: CDR1 SEHNR, CDR2 FQNEAQ (reference sequence). V shed 0 bases and J shed 2 bases, with 7 bases lying between them. DNA of the CDR3: TGTGCCAGCAGCTTAGCCGACAGGAACTATGGCTACACCTTC. Translation: CASSLADRNYGYTF. The whole variable domain, remainder taken from reference TRBV7-9 and TRBJ1-2, is DTGVSQNPRHKITKRGQNVTFRCDPISEHNRLYWYRQTLGQGPEFLTYFQNEAQLEKSRLLSDRFSAERPKGSFSTLEIQRTEQGDSAMYLCASSLADRNYGYTFGSGTRLTVV.

The V and J genes are TRBV7-7 and TRBJ1-1, with 9 bases matching TRBD1. In germline, CDR1 is SSHAT, CDR2 FNYEAQ (reference sequence). The CDR3 contains 13 residues. After removal of 5 bases from V and 7 bases from J, the junction contained 5 bases not matched to a gene. The CDR3 sequence: CASSPRQGGEAFF. CDR3 DNA sequence: TGTGCCAGCAGCCCTAGACAGGGGGGTGAAGCTTTCTTT.

The chain links TRBV30 to TRBJ2-7, with 9 bases matching TRBD1. Trimming cost V 3 bases and J 4 bases; bases outside gene matches: 4. Germline values: CDR1 GTSNPN, CDR2 SVGIG (reference sequence). This CDR3 has 13 amino acids. The CDR3 DNA reads as TGTGCCTGGAGCTCTGGACAGGGGTACGAGCAGTACTTC. Amino acids: CAWSSGQGYEQYF.

This rearrangement joins TRBV19 to TRBJ1-1; D gene unclear. The length of the CDR3 is 13 residues. CDR1 and CDR2 from the germline V gene are LNHDA and SQIVND (reference sequence). The V end lost 6 bases, the J end lost 4 bases, and 12 bases lay between the germline ends. CDR3 in DNA: TGTGCCAGTAGGTCATCGGGTGTCACTGAAGCTTTCTTT. Translation: CASRSSGVTEAFF.